The 19 T cell receptor beta chains given below trace back to one sample, sequenced in a study of T cell clones after liver transplantation. The assay was immunoSEQ multiplex PCR, and TCRdb's table has in-frame clones only and misses some. The top ten hold 2.8% of the sample, which has tens of thousands of clones, around four fifths seen once. Source: CD4+ T cells from blood, taken at the 22-month timepoint. The receptors here all came from a human patient who received a liver transplant. Part of the T cell pool may stem from the graft donor.

The chain links TRBV7-8 to TRBJ1-5; D is ambiguous. CDR1 is SGHVS, CDR2 FQNEAQ, per germline. The ends were cut back, 1 base at V and 3 bases at J, with 4 bases in the middle. This CDR3 comprises 13 residues. The CDR3 DNA is TGTGCCAGCAGCTTAGAACCCAATCAGCCCCAGCATTTT. It encodes CASSLEPNQPQHF.

As concerns this clone: Other DNA sequences within the sample encode an identical CDR3. The CDR3: CASSSRTGDQPQHF. CDR3 bases: TGTGCCAGCAGTTCTAGGACAGGGGATCAGCCCCAGCATTTT. The genes are TRBV7-2 and TRBJ1-5, with TRBD1 matching over 9 bases. Germline assignment: CDR1 SGHTA and CDR2 FQGNSA. The V gene end was trimmed by 6 bases and the J gene end by 5 bases; junction bases not matched to a gene: 5. The CDR3 sequence is 14 residues long.

This clone appeared a few times. The V call is TRBV7-2, the J call TRBJ2-5; no clear D. With 1 base removed from V and 5 bases from J, the gap between germline ends came to 8 bases. Germline assignment: CDR1 SGHTA and CDR2 FQGNSA. This CDR3 has 13 residues. The CDR3: CASSLDKQETQYF. Here the CDR3 DNA reads TGTGCCAGCAGCTTAGACAAGCAGGAGACCCAGTACTTC.

The V and J genes are TRBV5-5 and TRBJ2-5; unclear D gene. Germline CDR1 reads SGHKS; CDR2 reads YYEKEE (reference sequence). Between the trimmed V and J ends, which lost 2 bases and 2 bases, there was a span of 16 bases. This CDR3 contains 16 residues. In DNA form, the CDR3 reads TGTGCCAGCAGCTTTCGTAGAACCTTGGAACAAGAGACCCAGTACTTC. Amino acid sequence: CASSFRRTLEQETQYF.

The chain links TRBV4-2 to TRBJ2-2; no firm D call. This CDR3 has 15 amino acids. Germline V CDR1 and CDR2: LGHNA, YNFKEQ. The ends were cut back, 1 base at V and 6 bases at J, with 12 bases in the middle. CDR3 DNA: TGTGCCAGCAGCCAAGGACCCCTAGGGTCCGGGGAGCTGTTTTTT. It specifies CASSQGPLGSGELFF.

Here the CDR3 reads CASSLRLAGGPGETQYF. The DNA of the CDR3 is TGTGCCAGCAGCTTACGACTAGCGGGGGGGCCCGGGGAGACCCAGTACTTC. V and J are TRBV5-4 and TRBJ2-5; the match to TRBD2 covers 14 bases. V shed 2 bases, J shed 5 bases, and the junction held 8 bases outside the gene matches. The CDR3 sequence is 17 residues long. Germline V gene lookup returns CDR1 SGHNT and CDR2 YYREEE (reference sequence).

The V gene is TRBV30, the J gene TRBJ1-1; TRBD1 is a possible D gene (5 bases). The V gene lost 6 bases and the J gene lost 4 bases, with 12 bases spanning the gap. The CDR3 extends over 12 amino acids. Germline CDR1 and CDR2: GTSNPN and SVGIG (reference sequence). Here the CDR3 reads CACRGWGTEAFF. The DNA for the CDR3 is TGTGCCTGTCGGGGGTGGGGCACTGAAGCTTTCTTT.

CDR3 bases: TGTGCCAGCAGCTTTGTATTCGGGCGACACGGCGAGCAGTACTTC. This codes for CASSFVFGRHGEQYF. V gene TRBV12-1 combines with J gene TRBJ2-7. TRBV12-1 is shown as a pseudogene. CDR3 length equals 15 residues.

V is TRBV28 and J is TRBJ1-3, with TRBD1 matching over 9 bases. This CDR3 is 14 amino acids long. Germline-derived CDR1 and CDR2 are MDHEN and SYDVKM. V was pared by 6 bases and J by 4 bases, with 4 bases of the junction left unmatched. In DNA, the CDR3 is TGTGCCAGCAGGTGGGGACAGGGAGGAAACACCATATATTTT. Translation: CASRWGQGGNTIYF.

This chain uses TRBV11-3 with TRBJ2-7; 10 bases agree with TRBD2. Germline-derived CDR1 and CDR2 are SGHNT and YENEEA. With 2 bases clipped from V and 7 bases from J, the junction kept 8 bases outside the gene matches. This CDR3 spans 15 amino acids. Here the CDR3 DNA reads TGTGCCAGCAGCTTACGCAGCGGGGGGGCGGAAGAGCAGTACTTC. Translating it yields CASSLRSGGAEEQYF.

This clone was seen a handful of times. The chain couples TRBV2 to TRBJ1-5; no reliable D call. The germline gives CDR1 SNHLY, CDR2 FYNNEI. Trimming took off 0 bases at V and 3 bases at J, with 3 bases between the two ends. This CDR3 spans 13 amino acids. The DNA for the CDR3 is TGTGCCAGCAGTGAAGCGAACAATCAGCCCCAGCATTTT. Translated, it gives CASSEANNQPQHF.

V gene TRBV7-2 combines with J gene TRBJ2-5; D is perhaps TRBD1 or TRBD2 (5 bases each). Trimming took off 0 bases at V and 2 bases at J, with 13 bases between the two ends. CDR1 is SGHTA, CDR2 FQGNSA, per germline. This CDR3 has 16 amino acids. CDR3 sequence: CASSLAGTSGQETQYF. The CDR3 region has the DNA TGTGCCAGCAGCTTAGCCGGGACGAGCGGTCAAGAGACCCAGTACTTC.

The CDR3 loop is CASSPTTGAVDGYTF. CDR3 nucleotides: TGTGCCAGCAGCCCGACGACAGGGGCTGTGGATGGCTACACCTTC. The rearrangement joins TRBV7-2 to TRBJ1-2; 8 bases map to TRBD1. This CDR3 has 15 residues. Germline CDR1 reads SGHTA; CDR2 reads FQGNSA. The trim removed 5 bases at V and 6 bases at J, leaving 11 bases unmatched.

In its sample, this clone was seen once. V gene TRBV5-8 combines with J gene TRBJ1-5; D ambiguous. CDR1 is SGHTS and CDR2 is YDEGEE in the germline V gene. This CDR3 spans 13 amino acids. Trimming cost V 6 bases and J 4 bases, with 11 bases left between them. The CDR3 protein is CASNKDRNQPQHF. CDR3 DNA: TGTGCCAGCAACAAAGACCGAAATCAGCCCCAGCATTTT. Full variable domain (missing parts from reference TRBV5-8 and TRBJ1-5): EAGVTQSPTHLIKTRGQQATLRCSPISGHTSVYWYQQALGLGLQFLLWYDEGEERNRGNFPPRFSGRQFPNYSSELNVNALELEDSALYLCASNKDRNQPQHFGDGTRLSIL.

The V call is TRBV6-5, the J call TRBJ2-1; D is possibly TRBD1 (5 bases). Germline V gene sequence: CDR1 MNHEY, CDR2 SVGAGI. The CDR3 consists of 15 residues. Trimming left V 6 bases short and J 1 base short, with 13 bases between. CDR3 residues: CASRLTSGSYNEQFF. CDR3 coding DNA: TGTGCCAGCAGACTTACATCAGGGTCCTACAATGAGCAGTTCTTC.

The CDR3 loop is CASSGGASLFF. CDR3 in DNA: TGTGCCAGCAGTGGGGGGGCGTCACTGTTTTTT. The rearrangement uses TRBV6-1 and TRBJ1-4, with D possibly being TRBD1 (6 bases). CDR3 length equals 11 residues. Germline lookup yields CDR1 MNHNS and CDR2 SASEGT. V dropped 4 bases and J dropped 13 bases, with 10 bases sitting between them.

The chain couples TRBV5-4 to TRBJ2-7; no firm D call. Trimming stripped 4 bases from V and 6 bases from J, with 17 bases between. This CDR3 is 14 amino acids long. CDR1 and CDR2 from the germline V gene are SGHNT and YYREEE (reference sequence). The CDR3 DNA follows: TGTGCCAGCAGCCCGGCGGAGCCCGCCTCCGAGCAGTACTTC. Amino acid sequence: CASSPAEPASEQYF.

This chain links TRBV11-3 with TRBJ2-1; D unresolved. This CDR3 is built from 13 residues. Germline assignment: CDR1 SGHNT and CDR2 YENEEA. Deletions cut 6 bases from V and 5 bases from J, with 11 bases between. The CDR3 here is CASSLGFHNEQFF. In DNA, the CDR3 is TGTGCCAGCAGTCTCGGGTTTCACAATGAGCAGTTCTTC.

This clone was found once. V usage is TRBV28 and J usage is TRBJ1-4; TRBD1 might be the D (5 bases). CDR1 is MDHEN, CDR2 SYDVKM, per germline. The length of the CDR3 is 14 residues. The V end was cut by 10 bases, the J end by 7 bases, with 19 bases between. CDR3 bases: TGTGCCACGGGCGGGGGGATTGATACTGAAAAACTGTTTTTT. It translates to CATGGGIDTEKLFF.